This is a list of T cell receptor beta chains from one sample in a study of a mutant IDH1 vaccine in newly diagnosed glioma. The table came from immunoSEQ multiplex PCR; TCRdb's copy has only in-frame clones and leaves some out. The sample contains around 26,000 clones, roughly 93% of which appear only once. The input for sequencing was PBMCs, taken from a glioma patient treated with radiotherapy, temozolomide or both. The receptors shown here come from a man in his forties with glioma. CDR3s include the opening cysteine and the closing phenylalanine or tryptophan. The order of the fields is V gene, J gene, CDR3 protein.

TRBV10-3	TRBJ2-7	CAISEPTSYEQYF
TRBV15	TRBJ1-4	CATNNLATNEKLFF
TRBV6-5	TRBJ2-7	CASKRAGVTNEQYF
TRBV30	TRBJ2-3	CAWSPTGGPSDTQYF
TRBV9	TRBJ2-2	CASSPGVTGELFF
TRBV6-5	TRBJ1-1	CASSQGRFLSTEAFF
TRBV15	TRBJ2-5	CATSRDPSGSRPETQYF
TRBV7-8	TRBJ2-3	CASSPWTSGRTDTQYF
TRBV2	TRBJ1-1	CASSADREVATEAFF
TRBV27	TRBJ1-1	CASTGTGGRAFF
TRBV11-3	TRBJ2-3	CASSDGNLNPRDTQYF
TRBV6-5	TRBJ1-6	CASSYGTGGDSPLHF
TRBV7-9	TRBJ1-1	CASSLYGSEAFF
TRBV6-6	TRBJ1-2	CASSDPARHGYTF
TRBV18	TRBJ2-7	CASSPAGHEQYF
TRBV2	TRBJ1-5	CASSFFDGYQPQHF
TRBV5-4	TRBJ1-5	CASSLGDGDQPQHF
TRBV6-5	TRBJ2-5	CASTQELGETQYF
TRBV27	TRBJ1-1	CASSVSSGSEAFF
TRBV27	TRBJ1-2	CASSLSSGNGYTF
TRBV7-9	TRBJ1-4	CASSLQGTGGWKLFF
TRBV5-6	TRBJ1-1	CASSRKRRENTEAFF
TRBV4-3	TRBJ1-1	CASRGYTEAFF
TRBV2	TRBJ2-3	CASSLGQGLTDTQYF
TRBV19	TRBJ1-1	CASSIVGAEAFF
TRBV9	TRBJ1-2	CASSAAQTGIDGYTF
TRBV4-2	TRBJ2-2	CASSQTSGNTGELFF
TRBV13	TRBJ2-5	CASRASGRASGETQYF
TRBV20-1	TRBJ2-3	CSAYLGHTQYF
TRBV29-1	TRBJ1-3	CSVFGDYSGNTIYF
TRBV7-2	TRBJ2-1	CASSLSAGEVDDEQFF
TRBV4-1	TRBJ2-3	CASSHPRTDTQYF
TRBV9	TRBJ2-7	CASSVGPVGEQYF
TRBV19	TRBJ1-5	CASKVPGVSNQPQHF
TRBV18	TRBJ2-7	CASSPTQGSYEQYF
TRBV7-6	TRBJ1-1	CASSSRAGTANTEAFF
TRBV6-5	TRBJ2-7	CASSYGLGDDEQYF
TRBV5-1	TRBJ1-3	CASSSGGPGNTIYF
TRBV6-5	TRBJ2-7	CASSYRGGLIEQYF
TRBV4-2	TRBJ1-4	CASSQGGGQGMGEKLFF
TRBV5-1	TRBJ2-5	CASKRLAGGVETQYF
TRBV7-9	TRBJ2-3	CASSFRESTDTQYF
TRBV10-3	TRBJ2-3	CAISDPSGRSGTDTQYF
TRBV4-3	TRBJ1-6	CASSQETVGNSPLHF
TRBV5-5	TRBJ2-2	CASSYEPGAGELFF
TRBV7-9	TRBJ1-4	CASSRDRGSEKLFF
TRBV5-1	TRBJ2-5	CASRGDRGRSEETQYF
TRBV9	TRBJ1-2	CASSVEAGGNYGYTF
TRBV5-1	TRBJ1-5	CASSPRTGTNQPQHF
TRBV30	TRBJ1-5	CAWSTLTGGQPQHF
TRBV30	TRBJ2-1	CAWSSLHEQFF
TRBV30	TRBJ1-2	CAWTLGTGFGYTF
TRBV5-5	TRBJ1-2	CASSPWTGATYNYGYTF
TRBV27	TRBJ2-1	CASSLGTYNEQFF
TRBV6-4	TRBJ2-6	CASSEGVSSGANVLTF
TRBV5-1	TRBJ2-5	CASSSQAAQETQYF
TRBV18	TRBJ1-1	CASSLDRGVGTEAFF
TRBV6-5	TRBJ2-7	CASSHRGGQYF
TRBV27	TRBJ2-7	CASSTEGLGYEQYF
TRBV7-2	TRBJ1-2	CASKGPNYYGYTF